The 24 T cell receptor beta chains listed next were all sequenced from one sample in a study of blood T cell repertoires in COVID-19 (TCRdb year 2020). Library prep was done by the immunoSEQ multiplex PCR assay. What TCRdb holds here is the immuneACCESS table cut down to in-frame rearrangements. Part of the clones is not present; checked against another copy, under half of the missing clones reflect an unresolved V gene, and the others are unexplained. The sample includes roughly 170,000 clones, with roughly 84% observed a single time. 1.2% of the sample lies in the top ten. Sample: peripheral blood. The receptors derive from a man between 60 and 75 years old who had recovered from COVID-19.

This chain joins TRBV9 and TRBJ2-2; tentative D call: TRBD2 (6 bases). The CDR3 is 15 residues long. Trimming stripped 5 bases from V and 0 bases from J, with 11 bases between. Germline V gives CDR1 SGDLS, CDR2 YYNGEE. This chain's CDR3 is CASRRDPSNTGELFF. CDR3 DNA sequence: TGTGCCAGCAGGCGGGACCCCTCGAACACCGGGGAGCTGTTTTTT.

This clone was seen once. J is TRBJ1-2 and V is TRBV19; D remains unclear. CDR1 LNHDA and CDR2 SQIVND come from the germline V gene (reference sequence). The CDR3 is made up of 14 amino acids. V lost 0 bases to trimming and J lost 4 bases, with 9 bases between them. The chain's CDR3 is CASSIDYSAYGYTF. The CDR3 DNA sequence: TGTGCCAGTAGTATAGATTACAGTGCCTATGGCTACACCTTC.

V gene TRBV5-1 combines with J gene TRBJ2-5; the D gene is possibly TRBD2 (6 bases). The CDR3 spans 13 residues. Germline V gives CDR1 SGHRS, CDR2 YFSETQ. The V end was cut by 1 base, the J end by 4 bases, with 8 bases between. The CDR3 region has the DNA TGCGCCAGCAGCTTGTTGGGAGGAGAGACCCAGTACTTC. Its translation is CASSLLGGETQYF.

The V gene is TRBV7-2, the J gene TRBJ2-5, with TRBD2 identical over 11 bases. The CDR3 runs to 16 residues. Germline V CDR1 and CDR2: SGHTA, FQGNSA. The junction had 7 bases not matched to a gene; V was cut back by 4 bases and J by 3 bases. The CDR3 is CASSSQSSGGKETQYF. CDR3 sequence (DNA): TGTGCCAGCAGCTCCCAATCTAGCGGGGGGAAAGAGACCCAGTACTTC.

The V gene is TRBV5-1, the J gene TRBJ2-7; TRBD1 matches at 7 bases. Trimming at V came to 3 bases and at J to 2 bases, leaving 8 bases not matched to a gene. CDR1 is SGHRS and CDR2 is YFSETQ in the germline V gene. The CDR3 has 15 amino acids. CDR3 amino acids: CASSSGQLTPYEQYF. CDR3 nucleotide sequence: TGCGCCAGCAGCTCGGGACAGTTGACTCCCTACGAGCAGTACTTC.

The V call is TRBV6-1, the J call TRBJ1-5; 8 bases are shared with TRBD1. In germline, CDR1 is MNHNS, CDR2 SASEGT. Trimming cost V 3 bases and J 5 bases; bases outside gene matches: 6. The CDR3 runs 15 residues. The CDR3 spells CASSDGQGGYQPQHF. Here the CDR3 DNA reads TGTGCCAGCAGTGACGGACAGGGTGGGTATCAGCCCCAGCATTTT.

This clone has just a few counts. J is TRBJ2-5 and V is TRBV13, with D unclear. The CDR3 length is 13 residues. Germline loops: CDR1 PRHDT, CDR2 FYEKMQ (reference sequence). V lost 2 bases, J lost 6 bases, and 10 bases lay in between. CDR3 in amino acids: CASSLPPTQTQYF. As DNA, the CDR3 is TGTGCCAGCAGCTTACCACCTACCCAGACCCAGTACTTC.

The V and J genes are TRBV28 and TRBJ1-1, with D unresolved. Germline V lookup: CDR1 MDHEN, CDR2 SYDVKM. The CDR3 is made up of 13 amino acids. V was cut by 6 bases and J by 1 base, with 9 bases left in between. This CDR3 reads CASRSAENTEAFF. The CDR3, as DNA: TGTGCCAGCAGATCCGCAGAGAACACTGAAGCTTTCTTT.

J is TRBJ2-7 and V is TRBV10-3; D may be TRBD1 (5 bases). Trimming removed 4 bases from V and 4 bases from J, with 14 bases in between. The CDR3 is 14 amino acids. Germline loops: CDR1 ENHRY, CDR2 SYGVKD. This CDR3 is CAISGFQGQYEQYF. The CDR3 coding sequence is TGTGCCATCAGTGGGTTCCAGGGTCAGTACGAGCAGTACTTC.

The V call is TRBV5-4, the J call TRBJ1-1; maybe TRBD1 (6 bases). Trimming removed 2 bases at V and 1 base at J, with 15 bases between. The CDR3 covers 16 residues. Germline lookup yields CDR1 SGHNT and CDR2 YYREEE (reference sequence). The CDR3 sequence is CASSFGFGQTNTEAFF. The CDR3 nucleotides read TGTGCCAGCAGCTTCGGTTTCGGACAGACGAACACTGAAGCTTTCTTT.

V is TRBV4-1 and J is TRBJ2-4; D call uncertain. Germline V gene lookup returns CDR1 MGHRA and CDR2 YSYEKL. V was clipped by 1 base and J by 0 bases, with 13 bases between them. The CDR3 consists of 17 residues. CDR3 region: CASSQGSQEIAKNIQYF. CDR3 bases: TGCGCCAGCAGCCAAGGTTCCCAGGAAATAGCCAAAAACATTCAGTACTTC.

J is TRBJ1-2 and V is TRBV6-2 or TRBV6-3; 8 bases agree with TRBD1. The ends lost 5 bases at V and 8 bases at J; junction bases unmatched: 16. The CDR3 has 16 residues. CDR1 MNHEY and CDR2 SVGEGT come from the germline V gene. Written as DNA, the CDR3 is TGTGCCAGCAGTACCACTTCGACAGGGGCCGGGGAAGGCTACACCTTC. As protein: CASSTTSTGAGEGYTF.

The count of this clone is one. The genes are TRBV10-3 and TRBJ2-3, with 9 bases that match TRBD2. J lost 0 bases, V lost 0 bases, and 7 bases had no gene match. Germline V gene lookup returns CDR1 ENHRY and CDR2 SYGVKD. This CDR3 comprises 18 residues. CDR3 sequence (DNA): TGTGCCATCAGTGAGTCGACGACTAGCGGCACCAGCACAGATACGCAGTATTTT. Residues: CAISESTTSGTSTDTQYF.

The rearrangement links TRBV3-1 (or the pseudogene TRBV3-2) to TRBJ2-2; 12 bases are shared with TRBD2. Germline loops: CDR1 LGHDT, CDR2 YNNKEL (reference sequence). This CDR3 spans 16 amino acids. V shed 4 bases, J shed 7 bases, and the junction held 7 bases outside the gene matches. The DNA of the CDR3 is TGTGCCAGCAGCCCTAGCGGGGGGGCTCTTGGCGGGGAGCTGTTTTTT. This codes for CASSPSGGALGGELFF.

Here the CDR3 DNA reads TGTGCCAGCAGTGAACCGACTATCGGAGAGACCCAGTACTTC. Translated: CASSEPTIGETQYF. The V and J genes are TRBV25-1 and TRBJ2-5; D may be TRBD2 (5 bases). The CDR3 extends over 14 amino acids. Germline assignment: CDR1 MGHDK and CDR2 SYGVNS. With 2 bases removed from V and 4 bases from J, the gap between germline ends came to 11 bases.

Only one count was recorded for this clone. The rearrangement links TRBV7-2 to TRBJ2-5; no clear D. The CDR3 is 14 amino acids. CDR1 and CDR2 (germline): SGHTA, FQGNSA. Trimming removed 5 bases from V and 4 bases from J, with 14 bases in between. CDR3 coding DNA: TGTGCCAGCAGCGCCTATCAGTCGGGAGAGACCCAGTACTTC. It codes for CASSAYQSGETQYF.

The chain carries TRBV9 and TRBJ2-5; the D gene is possibly TRBD1 (5 bases). Per the germline V gene, CDR1 is SGDLS and CDR2 is YYNGEE. The CDR3 is 16 residues long. Trimming pared 4 bases from V and 1 base from J, leaving 17 bases between. The CDR3 DNA follows: TGTGCCAGCAGCCCCAGGGCTTTAGGGCCCCAAGAGACCCAGTACTTC. This gives the protein CASSPRALGPQETQYF.

The rearrangement uses TRBV5-6 and TRBJ2-3, with D possibly TRBD2 on 6 matching bases. The germline V gene has CDR1 SGHDT and CDR2 YYEEEE. The ends were cut back, 6 bases at V and 6 bases at J, with 17 bases in the middle. This CDR3 has 14 residues. CDR3 sequence reads: CASNFGTAGDTQYF. The CDR3 nucleotides read TGTGCCAGCAACTTCGGCACCGCGGGGGATACGCAGTATTTT.

A few counts support this clone. The CDR3 protein is CASSWTGGVNTEAFF. The CDR3 coding sequence is TGTGCCAGCAGTTGGACAGGGGGGGTTAACACTGAAGCTTTCTTT. The gene calls are TRBV27 and TRBJ1-1, with TRBD1 identical over 10 bases. Germline V gene sequence: CDR1 MNHEY, CDR2 SMNVEV (reference sequence). V was pared by 4 bases and J by 2 bases, with 4 bases of the junction left unmatched. The CDR3 has 15 residues.

The rearrangement links TRBV7-2 to TRBJ2-2, with 7 bases matching TRBD1. This CDR3 region has 17 residues. From germline, CDR1 is SGHTA and CDR2 FQGNSA. V was pared by 5 bases and J by 6 bases, with 15 bases of the junction left unmatched. CDR3 bases: TGTGCCAGCAGCCCGCGCTACCTCAGACAGGGTTCCGGGGAGCTGTTTTTT. Amino acids: CASSPRYLRQGSGELFF.

J is TRBJ1-4 and V is TRBV6-2 or TRBV6-3; 7 bases line up with TRBD1. Germline lookup yields CDR1 MNHEY and CDR2 SVGEGT. The CDR3 is 15 residues long. V shed 2 bases, J shed 2 bases, and the junction held 2 bases outside the gene matches. The CDR3 coding sequence is TGTGCCAGCAGTTACGCAGGGGGTACTAATGAAAAACTGTTTTTT. Amino acid sequence: CASSYAGGTNEKLFF.

This clone showed up just a few times. This chain connects TRBV5-3 to TRBJ1-2; no definite D call. TRBV5-3 is an open reading frame, and its role is uncertain. This CDR3 has 15 amino acids. V was trimmed by 0 bases and J by 4 bases, leaving 13 bases between them. The CDR3 here is CARSLERARAYGYTF. The CDR3 nucleotides read TGTGCCAGAAGCTTGGAGCGGGCTCGTGCCTATGGCTACACCTTC.

The chain joins TRBV11-3 to TRBJ2-2; 13 nucleotides align to TRBD2. CDR3 length: 16 residues. Germline lookup yields CDR1 SGHNT and CDR2 YENEEA. V was pared by 4 bases and J by 4 bases, with 3 bases of the junction left unmatched. The CDR3 loop reads CASSSGLAGATGELFF. In DNA, the CDR3 is TGTGCCAGCAGCTCAGGACTAGCGGGGGCCACCGGGGAGCTGTTTTTT.

The chain has TRBV6-6 and TRBJ1-6; D gene unclear. CDR1 is MNHNY and CDR2 is SVGAGI in the germline V gene (reference sequence). V was trimmed by 7 bases and J by 8 bases, leaving 15 bases between them. The CDR3 is made up of 14 amino acids. The CDR3 coding sequence is TGTGCCAGCAATTTGAGGGCGGATGATTCACCCCTCCACTTT. This gives the protein CASNLRADDSPLHF.